The table lists the clone carrying this T cell receptor (beta chain) with a few counts. This record belongs to a study of shared T cell receptors in the human thymus. Produced via immunoSEQ multiplex PCR; TCRdb's table is partial and in-frame only. The sample shows more than 550,000 clones, approximately 83% of them seen only once. The CDR3 spans 14 residues. Germline V gene lookup returns CDR1 SGHDT and CDR2 YYEEEE. Trimming shortened V by 0 bases and J by 5 bases, and 11 bases separated the two germline ends. This sample also belongs to another study, concerning human thymus T cells. From that report: Donors were healthy Finnish babies undergoing corrective operations for congenital heart defects. Resections obtained during corrective heart surgery supplied the thymus tissue. Apparent skewing of V and J gene usage characterized both thymic and blood repertoires. Related research described strongly overlapping thymic repertoires in unrelated people.

The source material was thymocytes. This clonotype was obtained from a girl less than two years old with a congenital heart defect. V gene TRBV5-6 combines with J gene TRBJ2-5, with D possibly TRBD2 on 5 matching bases. The CDR3 DNA follows: TGTGCCAGCAGCTTGGGAAATAGGAGGGAGACCCAGTACTTC. As protein: CASSLGNRRETQYF.